This TCR beta chain was observed in a study of T cell repertoires in cytomegalovirus infection. Study context: The authors relied on CMV epitopes, both recently identified HLA-C-restricted and well-studied HLA-B-restricted. Matching HLA type and CMV infection were both indicated by public TCR beta signatures. Study-level results: HLA-C-restricted CMV-specific TCR beta clonotypes were dominant in the ex vivo response. Carriers of CMV and the relevant HLA type were discriminated by public TCR beta frequency.

TCRdb recomputed calls from the reads with MiXCR, one row per CDR3 protein. Of fewer than 850,000 distinct CDR3 sequences detected, just under 30% appear once; the ten largest clones hold under 15%. Notes on this clonotype: Its antigen is undetermined.

Sequencing was performed on cultured CD8+ T cells from PBMCs, taken from culture after CMV antigen stimulation. The sequence was collected from a human donor in good health (CMV status not recorded). Some clones in this sample may be carry-over from other donors' samples.

The CDR3 bases are TGTGCCAGCAGCTTAGGTTGGGGGGCGCTGTACGAGCAGTACGTC. It translates to CASSLGWGALYEQYV. This chain links TRBV7-2 with TRBJ2-7, with D perhaps given as TRBD1 or TRBD2 (6 bases each). CDR3 length equals 15 residues. The V and J ends lost 1 base and 4 bases respectively, with 14 bases between them. Germline V lookup: CDR1 SGHTA, CDR2 FQGNSA.